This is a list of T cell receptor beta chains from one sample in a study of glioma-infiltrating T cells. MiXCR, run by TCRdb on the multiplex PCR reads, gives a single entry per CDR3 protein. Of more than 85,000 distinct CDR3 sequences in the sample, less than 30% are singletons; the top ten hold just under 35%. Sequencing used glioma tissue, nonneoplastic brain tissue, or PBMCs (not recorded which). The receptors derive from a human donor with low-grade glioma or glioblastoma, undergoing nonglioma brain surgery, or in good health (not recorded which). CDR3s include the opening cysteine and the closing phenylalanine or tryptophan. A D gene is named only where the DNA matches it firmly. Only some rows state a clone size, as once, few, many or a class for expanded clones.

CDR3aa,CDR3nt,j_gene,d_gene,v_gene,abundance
CASSQVSGTGDTDTQYF,TGCGCCAGCAGCCAAGTGTCGGGGACAGGGGACACAGATACGCAGTATTTT,TRBJ2-3,TRBD1,TRBV4-3,NA
CSASLLQAGLTYEQYF,TGCAGTGCAAGCCTCCTCCAGGCAGGTCTAACCTACGAGCAGTACTTC,TRBJ2-7,NA,TRBV20-1,many
CASSPQIRVANTEAFF,TGTGCCAGCAGCCCCCAGATTAGGGTCGCGAACACTGAAGCTTTCTTT,TRBJ1-1,NA,TRBV27,many
CASSERTALAEIQYF,TGTGCCAGCAGTGAACGAACTGCCCTCGCAGAGATCCAGTACTTC,TRBJ2-5,NA,TRBV2,NA
CASSYSDRTYNEQFF,TGTGCCAGCAGTTACTCAGACAGGACCTACAATGAGCAGTTCTTC,TRBJ2-1,NA,TRBV6-2/TRBV6-3,many
CSVEGDRGETDTQYF,TGCAGCGTTGAGGGGGACAGGGGTGAAACAGATACGCAGTATTTT,TRBJ2-3,TRBD1,TRBV29-1,NA
CSGNRDRLGEQFF,TGCAGCGGGAACCGGGACAGGTTGGGTGAGCAGTTCTTC,TRBJ2-1,TRBD1,TRBV29-1,NA
CASSRNLGTEDFF,TGTGCCAGCAGCCGGAATTTGGGCACTGAGGATTTCTTT,TRBJ1-1,NA,TRBV6-1,NA
CASSPSSDSTDTQYF,TGTGCCAGCAGTCCTTCTAGCGACAGCACAGATACGCAGTATTTT,TRBJ2-3,NA,TRBV25-1,many
CASSSIAVDGNDQFF,TGTGCCAGCAGTTCGATAGCGGTAGATGGAAATGATCAGTTCTTC,TRBJ2-1,NA,TRBV6-5,NA
CSVFRGEQYF,TGCAGCGTTTTTAGGGGCGAGCAGTACTTC,TRBJ2-7,NA,TRBV29-1,NA
CSARPVEEAFF,TGCAGTGCTAGACCGGTAGAGGAAGCTTTCTTT,TRBJ1-1,NA,TRBV20-1,many
CASTGTGVTYTYNEQFF,TGTGCCAGCACTGGGACAGGGGTTACCTACACCTACAATGAGCAGTTCTTC,TRBJ2-1,TRBD1,TRBV6-1,NA
CASSQGVLSSYNEQFF,TGCGCCAGCAGCCAAGGTGTATTGAGCTCCTACAATGAGCAGTTCTTC,TRBJ2-1,NA,TRBV4-3,many
CASSYGFGNNEQFF,TGTGCCAGCAGTTACGGATTCGGAAACAATGAGCAGTTCTTC,TRBJ2-1,NA,TRBV6-6,many
CASSARDLGDTEAFF,TGCGCCAGCAGCGCCAGGGATTTGGGGGACACTGAAGCTTTCTTT,TRBJ1-1,NA,TRBV4-1,NA
CASSVRQGLYSSEPQHF,TGTGCCAGCAGTGTTCGACAGGGCCTTTATAGCAGTGAGCCCCAGCATTTT,TRBJ1-5,TRBD1,TRBV28,NA
CASSQVEEQFF,TGTGCCAGCAGCCAAGTGGAGGAGCAGTTCTTC,TRBJ2-1,NA,TRBV3-1,many
CAWKSRNNSPLHF,TGTGCCTGGAAAAGCCGAAATAATTCACCCCTCCACTTT,TRBJ1-6,NA,TRBV30,NA
CSAGGLAGRFRTDTQYF,TGCAGTGCTGGGGGACTAGCGGGACGTTTCCGCACAGATACGCAGTATTTT,TRBJ2-3,TRBD2,TRBV20-1,many
CASSPGDSIRFTEAFF,TGTGCCAGCAGTCCAGGGGATAGCATTAGATTCACTGAAGCTTTCTTT,TRBJ1-1,NA,TRBV6-1,many
CASSTLRGEQYF,TGTGCCAGTAGTACCCTCCGCGGCGAGCAGTACTTC,TRBJ2-7,NA,TRBV19,NA
CSASAPGNSYNEQFF,TGCAGTGCTAGCGCCCCAGGGAACTCCTACAATGAGCAGTTCTTC,TRBJ2-1,NA,TRBV20-1,many
CASSTGDRQRDTEAFF,TGTGCCAGCAGCACAGGGGACAGACAACGGGACACTGAAGCTTTCTTT,TRBJ1-1,TRBD1,TRBV13,NA